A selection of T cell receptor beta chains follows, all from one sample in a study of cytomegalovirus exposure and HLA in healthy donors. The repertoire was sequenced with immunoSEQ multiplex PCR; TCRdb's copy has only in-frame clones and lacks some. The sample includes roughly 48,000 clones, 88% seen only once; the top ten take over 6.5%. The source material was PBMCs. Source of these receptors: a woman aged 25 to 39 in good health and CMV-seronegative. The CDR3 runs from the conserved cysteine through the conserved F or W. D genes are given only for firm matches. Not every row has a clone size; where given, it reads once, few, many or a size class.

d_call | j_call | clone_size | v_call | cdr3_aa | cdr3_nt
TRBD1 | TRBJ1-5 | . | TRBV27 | CASSSGTGPLNQPQHF | TGTGCCAGCAGCTCCGGGACAGGGCCGCTCAATCAGCCCCAGCATTTT
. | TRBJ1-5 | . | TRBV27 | CASSPYSNQPQHF | TGTGCCAGCAGCCCCTATAGCAATCAGCCCCAGCATTTT
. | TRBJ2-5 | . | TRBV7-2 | CASSRTRTETQYF | TGTGCCAGCAGCCGTACTAGAACAGAGACCCAGTACTTC
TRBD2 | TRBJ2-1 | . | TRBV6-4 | CASSLSGSSYNEQFF | TGTGCCAGCAGTCTAAGCGGGAGCTCCTACAATGAGCAGTTCTTC
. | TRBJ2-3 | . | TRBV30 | CAWNRGSTDTQYF | TGTGCCTGGAATCGAGGTAGCACAGATACGCAGTATTTT
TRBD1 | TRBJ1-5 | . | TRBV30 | CAWNRGINQPQHF | TGTGCCTGGAACAGGGGCATCAATCAGCCCCAGCATTTT
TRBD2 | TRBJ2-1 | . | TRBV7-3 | CASSLDYRRLAGGSYNEQFF | TGTGCCAGCAGCTTAGACTATCGACGACTAGCGGGAGGGTCCTACAATGAGCAGTTCTTC
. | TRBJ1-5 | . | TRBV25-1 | CASSPPGKPNQPQHF | TGTGCCAGCAGTCCCCCGGGGAAGCCAAATCAGCCCCAGCATTTT
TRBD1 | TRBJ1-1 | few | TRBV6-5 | CASSPGQGKAFF | TGTGCCAGCAGCCCCGGACAGGGAAAAGCTTTCTTT
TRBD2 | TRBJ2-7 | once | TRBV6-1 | CASILLAGVYEQYF | TGTGCCAGCATATTACTAGCGGGAGTTTACGAGCAGTACTTC
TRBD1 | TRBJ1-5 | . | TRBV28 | CASSEGDRGLWGQPQHF | TGTGCCAGCAGTGAGGGGGACAGGGGTCTATGGGGTCAGCCCCAGCATTTT
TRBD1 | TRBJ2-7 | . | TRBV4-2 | CASSQVVGDRGYEQYF | TGTGCCAGCAGCCAAGTAGTAGGGGACAGGGGTTACGAGCAGTACTTC
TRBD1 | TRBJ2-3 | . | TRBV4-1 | CASSGQGDGTDTQYF | TGCGCCAGCAGCGGACAGGGGGATGGCACAGATACGCAGTATTTT
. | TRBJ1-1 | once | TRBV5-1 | CASSLGRGENTEAFF | TGCGCCAGCAGCTTGGGGAGGGGAGAGAACACTGAAGCTTTCTTT
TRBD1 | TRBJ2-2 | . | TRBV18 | CASSLYRDSFNTGELFF | TGTGCCAGCTCATTATACCGGGACAGTTTCAACACCGGGGAGCTGTTTTTT
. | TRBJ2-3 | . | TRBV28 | CASRRLADTQYF | TGTGCCAGCAGAAGACTTGCAGATACGCAGTATTTT
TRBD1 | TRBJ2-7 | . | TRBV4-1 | CASSQGQGQGNEQYF | TGCGCCAGCAGCCAAGGACAGGGCCAAGGGAACGAGCAGTACTTC
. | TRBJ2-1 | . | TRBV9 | CASSDPGRRYNEQFF | TGTGCCAGCAGCGATCCAGGGCGGCGGTACAATGAGCAGTTCTTC
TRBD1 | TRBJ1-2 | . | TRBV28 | CASSSVPGQGAGYTF | TGTGCCAGCAGTTCCGTCCCGGGACAGGGGGCGGGCTACACCTTC
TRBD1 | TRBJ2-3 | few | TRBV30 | CAWGRQGALDTQYF | TGTGCCTGGGGTCGACAGGGGGCTTTGGATACGCAGTATTTT
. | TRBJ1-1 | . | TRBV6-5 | CASSSPGWTEAFF | TGTGCCAGCAGTTCCCCGGGGTGGACTGAAGCTTTCTTT
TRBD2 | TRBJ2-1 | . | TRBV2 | CASSTLAGLYNEQFF | TGTGCCAGCAGTACACTAGCGGGCCTTTACAATGAGCAGTTCTTC
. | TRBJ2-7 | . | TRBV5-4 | CASSFEAGSDEQYF | TGTGCCAGCAGCTTTGAGGCAGGGTCCGACGAGCAGTACTTC
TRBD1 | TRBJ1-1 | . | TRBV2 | CASRSQGAFTEAFF | TGTGCCAGCAGATCACAGGGGGCGTTCACTGAAGCTTTCTTT
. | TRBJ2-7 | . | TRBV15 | CATSRDPGSIYEQYF | TGTGCCACCAGCAGAGATCCGGGTTCCATCTACGAGCAGTACTTC
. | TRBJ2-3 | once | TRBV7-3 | CASSLTPADTQYF | TGTGCCAGCAGCTTAACCCCAGCAGATACGCAGTATTTT
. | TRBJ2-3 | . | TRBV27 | CASSLGLPDTQYF | TGTGCCAGCAGTTTGGGACTCCCAGATACGCAGTATTTT
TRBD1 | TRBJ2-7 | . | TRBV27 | CASRPGQGPPNEQYF | TGTGCCAGCAGACCCGGACAGGGACCTCCTAACGAGCAGTACTTC
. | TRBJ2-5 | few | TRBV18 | CASSGDTVQGYRETQYF | TGTGCCAGCTCGGGCGACACGGTACAGGGTTATAGGGAGACCCAGTACTTC
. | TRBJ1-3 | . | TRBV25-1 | CASSGTGNTIYF | TGTGCCAGCAGCGGAACAGGGAACACCATATATTTT
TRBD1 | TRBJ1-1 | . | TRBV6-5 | CASSLGQGTEAFF | TGTGCCAGCAGTCTCGGACAGGGCACTGAAGCTTTCTTT